The rows below give T cell receptor beta chains drawn from one sample of a study of blood T cell repertoires in COVID-19. The table came from immunoSEQ multiplex PCR; TCRdb's copy has only in-frame clones and leaves some out. The sample consists of 330,000 or so clones, 88% of them appearing once. What was sequenced was PBMCs or T cells enriched from blood (not recorded which). The source is a woman aged 25 to 39 who had been exposed to COVID-19. The conserved cysteine and the conserved F or W are not part of the CDR3 here. Each record gives: V gene, J gene, CDR3 protein.

TRBV6-2/TRBV6-3	TRBJ2-2	ASSYSYTGELF
TRBV18	TRBJ2-7	ASSTQGYEQY
TRBV10-1	TRBJ2-2	ASGQGSTGELF
TRBV19	TRBJ1-5	ASGGHQPQH
TRBV28	TRBJ1-6	ASSLGRGYNSPLH
TRBV3-1/TRBV3-2	TRBJ2-7	ASSQEVPSVAHEQY
TRBV29-1	TRBJ2-1	SVQRQAGRYNEQF
TRBV28	TRBJ1-2	ASSVQGSYGYT
TRBV4-2	TRBJ2-7	ASSQDSEGRSSYEQY
TRBV10-2	TRBJ2-7	ASSEAGGPHEQY
TRBV9	TRBJ2-7	ASSVAQGGEQY
TRBV19	TRBJ2-7	ASLGGDEQY
TRBV5-1	TRBJ2-2	ASSFSGELF
TRBV30	TRBJ1-1	ACPGMTRTEAF
TRBV29-1	TRBJ1-2	SVLRDRGRGYT
TRBV9	TRBJ2-5	ASSVSSTEKETQY
TRBV29-1	TRBJ2-1	SVSGTGAGEQF
TRBV18	TRBJ1-2	ASSPETGTPSYYGYT
TRBV6-6	TRBJ1-6	AVRDRENNSPLH
TRBV6-4	TRBJ1-5	ASSGGQRNQPQH
TRBV29-1	TRBJ1-3	SVLLDRPDVGNTIY
TRBV19	TRBJ1-2	ASSAGQDYGYT